The 24 T cell receptor beta chains given below trace back to one sample, sequenced in a study of T cell responses to AZD1222 COVID-19 vaccine. TCRdb's copy holds only in-frame clones and misses some; the assay was immunoSEQ multiplex PCR. The sample contains approximately 160,000 clones, 87% of which appear only once. Specimen: peripheral blood, collected on day 0 of AZD1222 vaccination. The source is an adult in good health.

This clone showed up just once. The genes are TRBV9 and TRBJ2-7; 7 nucleotides match TRBD2. The V and J ends lost 2 bases and 6 bases, in that order; junction bases with no gene match: 8. The length of the CDR3 is 14 residues. The V gene's germline CDR1 is SGDLS and CDR2 YYNGEE. CDR3 amino acids: CASSVVGSGPEQYF. CDR3 DNA sequence: TGTGCCAGCAGCGTCGTAGGTAGCGGGCCCGAGCAGTACTTC. The entire variable domain, with the rest obtained from reference TRBV9 and TRBJ2-7, is as follows: DSGVTQTPKHLITATGQRVTLRCSPRSGDLSVYWYQQSLDQGLQFLIQYYNGEERAKGNILERFSAQQFPDLHSELNLSSLELGDSALYFCASSVVGSGPEQYFGPGTRLTVT.

This clone was recorded once. The genes are TRBV6-5 and TRBJ1-5; TRBD1 matches 7 bases. J was trimmed by 7 bases and V by 6 bases; bases with no gene match: 6. Germline values: CDR1 MNHEY, CDR2 SVGAGI. The CDR3 totals 13 residues. The CDR3 DNA reads as TGTGCCAGCAGCCCCGACAGGGAACAGCCCCAGCATTTT. Its translation is CASSPDREQPQHF.

This clone was detected a few times. V and J are TRBV20-1 and TRBJ1-6, with unresolved D. Deletions cut 3 bases from V and 8 bases from J, with 11 bases between. The germline V gene has CDR1 DFQATT and CDR2 SNEGSKA (reference sequence). CDR3 length: 13 residues. The CDR3 protein is CSASEADYSPLHF. The CDR3 region has the DNA TGCAGTGCTAGTGAAGCGGACTATTCACCCCTCCACTTT.

The chain has TRBV2 and TRBJ2-2, with TRBD2 matching 8 bases. The V gene's germline CDR1 is SNHLY and CDR2 FYNNEI. The CDR3 consists of 15 residues. After removal of 7 bases from V and 4 bases from J, the junction contained 8 bases not matched to a gene. This CDR3 reads CASNIAGWLTGELFF. The CDR3 DNA reads TGTGCCAGCAACATAGCGGGATGGCTCACCGGGGAGCTGTTTTTT.

In its sample, this clone was seen once. The chain uses TRBV5-4 and TRBJ1-2; D is undetermined. Germline V gives CDR1 SGHNT, CDR2 YYREEE (reference sequence). V was clipped by 1 base and J by 3 bases, with 10 bases between them. The CDR3 is 14 amino acids. The CDR3 reads CASSLRGADYGYTF. The DNA for the CDR3 is TGTGCCAGCAGCTTGCGGGGAGCTGACTATGGCTACACCTTC.

V gene TRBV5-1 combines with J gene TRBJ2-3; D gene unclear. The CDR3 spans 13 residues. V lost 4 bases, J lost 2 bases, and 8 bases lay in between. Germline V gene data show CDR1 as SGHRS and CDR2 as YFSETQ. CDR3 sequence (DNA): TGCGCCAGCAGCCTGGACGCCACAGATACGCAGTATTTT. Its translation: CASSLDATDTQYF.

CDR3 nucleotides: TGCAGTGCTAGTAGATTCTCTGGAAACACCATATATTTT. Amino acid sequence: CSASRFSGNTIYF. The chain employs TRBV20-1 and TRBJ1-3, with D unresolved. Trimming left V 3 bases short and J 0 bases short, with 6 bases between. Germline assignment: CDR1 DFQATT and CDR2 SNEGSKA (reference sequence). This CDR3 has 13 residues.

The V gene is TRBV6-5, the J gene TRBJ2-5; 7 nucleotides line up with TRBD1. The ends lost 8 bases at V and 2 bases at J; junction bases unmatched: 5. CDR3 length: 13 residues. Germline assignment: CDR1 MNHEY and CDR2 SVGAGI. CDR3 sequence reads: CASRRGQQETQYF. CDR3 DNA sequence: TGTGCCAGCCGAAGGGGACAGCAAGAGACCCAGTACTTC.

This rearrangement joins TRBV7-9 to TRBJ2-3; 8 bases map to TRBD1. Germline V lookup: CDR1 SEHNR, CDR2 FQNEAQ (reference sequence). The CDR3 covers 15 residues. The V segment lost 2 bases and the J segment 3 bases; nucleotides outside the gene matches: 4. CDR3 bases: TGTGCCAGCAGCTTAAGACAGGGGCGGACAGATACGCAGTATTTT. Amino acids: CASSLRQGRTDTQYF.

The V call is TRBV10-3, the J call TRBJ2-2; either TRBD1 or TRBD2 may supply D (5 bases each). Germline values: CDR1 ENHRY, CDR2 SYGVKD. V was trimmed by 2 bases and J by 4 bases, leaving 14 bases between them. The CDR3 consists of 16 residues. This CDR3 reads CAISEQPGRGTGELFF. The CDR3 bases are TGTGCCATCAGTGAGCAACCGGGACGGGGCACCGGGGAGCTGTTTTTT.

V gene TRBV30 combines with J gene TRBJ1-1; possibly TRBD1 for D (5 bases). In germline, CDR1 is GTSNPN, CDR2 SVGIG (reference sequence). CDR3 length equals 13 residues. V dropped 2 bases and J dropped 4 bases, with 11 bases sitting between them. CDR3 coding DNA: TGTGCCTGGAGTTTTGTAGGGGCCACTGAAGCTTTCTTT. This gives the protein CAWSFVGATEAFF.

The genes are TRBV10-1 and TRBJ1-1, with no clear D. Trimming stripped 8 bases from V and 1 base from J, with 11 bases between. The CDR3 spans 13 residues. Germline V lookup: CDR1 WNHNN, CDR2 SYGVQD (reference sequence). CDR3 bases: TGCGCCAGCCAAGCTTACCGGAACACTGAAGCTTTCTTT. It yields the protein CASQAYRNTEAFF.

This chain links TRBV18 with TRBJ2-5; D gene ambiguous. CDR1 and CDR2 (germline): KGHSH, LQKENI. The CDR3 covers 18 residues. Trimming removed 0 bases at V and 5 bases at J, with 22 bases between. The CDR3 sequence is CASSPPNTRSRLEETQYF. The DNA of the CDR3 is TGTGCCAGCTCACCACCGAACACCCGATCTCGGCTGGAGGAGACCCAGTACTTC.

The rearrangement uses TRBV12-3 or TRBV12-4 and TRBJ1-1, with D unclear. The CDR3 runs 13 residues. Trimming cost V 4 bases and J 3 bases, with 9 bases left between them. CDR3 residues: CASSSTRYTEAFF. DNA of the CDR3: TGTGCCAGCAGTTCGACACGTTACACTGAAGCTTTCTTT.

The genes are TRBV29-1 and TRBJ2-7, with 9 bases matching TRBD1. The ends lost 3 bases at V and 1 base at J; junction bases unmatched: 7. Germline V gene lookup returns CDR1 SQVTM and CDR2 ANQGSEA. CDR3 length: 15 residues. Here the CDR3 DNA reads TGCAGCGTTGAGAACCCCGGGACAGGGTCCTACGAGCAGTACTTC. Translated, it gives CSVENPGTGSYEQYF.

The chain joins TRBV30 to TRBJ2-2, with 9 bases lining up with TRBD2. Germline trimming cut 5 bases from V and 8 bases from J; bases unmatched to any gene: 21. The CDR3 is 18 residues long. From germline, CDR1 is GTSNPN and CDR2 SVGIG (reference sequence). The CDR3 DNA is TGTGCCTGGGATATTCCGTTCGGCGGGAGGGCCTTATTTGGGGAGCTGTTTTTT. Its protein is CAWDIPFGGRALFGELFF.

This rearrangement joins TRBV3-1 (or the pseudogene TRBV3-2) to TRBJ2-1, with TRBD2 identical over 12 bases. The J segment lost 10 bases and the V segment lost 3 bases, leaving 7 bases of the junction unmatched. Germline CDR1 and CDR2: LGHDT and YNNKEL (reference sequence). The CDR3 is made up of 15 amino acids. Written as DNA, the CDR3 is TGTGCCAGCAGCCATCTAGCGGGAGGGGTAAGGGAGCAGTTCTTC. Its protein is CASSHLAGGVREQFF.

The V call is TRBV30, the J call TRBJ1-4, with 9 nucleotides matching TRBD1. V lost 2 bases and J lost 8; bases outside the gene matches: 9. The CDR3 spans 15 residues. Germline V gene sequence: CDR1 GTSNPN, CDR2 SVGIG (reference sequence). The CDR3 protein is CAWSPPGQGGEKLFF. CDR3 DNA: TGTGCCTGGAGTCCCCCGGGACAGGGAGGGGAAAAACTGTTTTTT.

The chain has TRBV5-6 and TRBJ2-1; no clear D. The CDR3 is 12 residues long. The germline gives CDR1 SGHDT, CDR2 YYEEEE. Trimming stripped 1 base from V and 7 bases from J, with 6 bases between. The CDR3 is CASSLRVNEQFF. The CDR3 DNA reads TGTGCCAGCAGCTTGCGGGTTAATGAGCAGTTCTTC.

V and J are TRBV28 and TRBJ2-7; D is ambiguous. CDR3 size: 14 residues. V was clipped by 3 bases and J by 4 bases, with 13 bases between them. Germline assignment: CDR1 MDHEN and CDR2 SYDVKM. The CDR3 DNA follows: TGTGCCAGCAGTTTCGGGCCCAGTCGGTACGAGCAGTACTTC. Translating gives CASSFGPSRYEQYF.

This rearrangement joins TRBV7-2 to TRBJ2-5, with TRBD2 matching over 10 bases. V shed 5 bases and J 7 bases; nucleotides not matched to a gene: 7. Per the germline V gene, CDR1 is SGHTA and CDR2 is FQGNSA. The CDR3 is made up of 14 amino acids. The CDR3 bases are TGTGCCAGCAGCCCGGGACTAGCGTTCTGGACCCAGTACTTC. It codes for CASSPGLAFWTQYF.

V usage is TRBV5-8 and J usage is TRBJ1-2; 12 bases line up with TRBD1. CDR1 is SGHTS and CDR2 is YDEGEE in the germline V gene. This CDR3 has 13 amino acids. The trim removed 0 bases at V and 14 bases at J, leaving 5 bases unmatched. The CDR3 reads CASSLGDRGQKTF. CDR3 in DNA: TGTGCCAGCAGCTTGGGGGACAGGGGGCAGAAAACCTTC.

The chain recombines TRBV4-2 with TRBJ2-2; the D gene is possibly TRBD2 (5 bases). Germline V CDR1 and CDR2: LGHNA, YNFKEQ. Trimming took 1 base from V and 2 from J, leaving 8 bases between them. The CDR3 has 15 residues. The CDR3 DNA is TGTGCCAGCAGCCAAGGTCTAGCCAACACCGGGGAGCTGTTTTTT. This translates into CASSQGLANTGELFF.

V gene TRBV28 combines with J gene TRBJ2-7, with 11 bases that match TRBD2. CDR1 and CDR2 (germline): MDHEN, SYDVKM. This CDR3 has 13 amino acids. With V trimmed by 8 bases and J by 3 bases, 3 bases remained unmatched. Written as DNA, the CDR3 is TGTGCCAGCTGGCTAGCGGGAGGCTACGAGCAGTACTTC. Its protein product is CASWLAGGYEQYF.